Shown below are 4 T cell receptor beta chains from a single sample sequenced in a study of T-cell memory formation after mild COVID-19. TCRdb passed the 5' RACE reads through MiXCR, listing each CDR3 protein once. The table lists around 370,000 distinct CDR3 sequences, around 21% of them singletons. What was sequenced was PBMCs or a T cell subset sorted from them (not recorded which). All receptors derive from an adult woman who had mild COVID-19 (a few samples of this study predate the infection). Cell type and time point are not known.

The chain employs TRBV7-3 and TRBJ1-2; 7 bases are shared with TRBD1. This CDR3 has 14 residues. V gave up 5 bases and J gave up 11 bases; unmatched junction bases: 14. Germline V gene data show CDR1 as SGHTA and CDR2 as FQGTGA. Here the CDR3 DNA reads TGTGCCAGCAGCCCTCAGACAGGGAATGGACTTTACACCTTC. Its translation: CASSPQTGNGLYTF.

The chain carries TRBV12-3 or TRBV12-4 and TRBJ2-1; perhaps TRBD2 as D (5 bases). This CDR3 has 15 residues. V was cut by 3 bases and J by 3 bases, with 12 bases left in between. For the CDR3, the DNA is TGTGCCAGCAGTTTTAGACTACCGAACTACAATGAGCAGTTCTTC. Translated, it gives CASSFRLPNYNEQFF.

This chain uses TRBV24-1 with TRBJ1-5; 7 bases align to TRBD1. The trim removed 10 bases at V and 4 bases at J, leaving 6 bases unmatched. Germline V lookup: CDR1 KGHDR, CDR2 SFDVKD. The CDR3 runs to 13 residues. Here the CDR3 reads CATNQGGNQPQHF. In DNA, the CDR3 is TGTGCCACAAACCAGGGGGGGAATCAGCCCCAGCATTTT.

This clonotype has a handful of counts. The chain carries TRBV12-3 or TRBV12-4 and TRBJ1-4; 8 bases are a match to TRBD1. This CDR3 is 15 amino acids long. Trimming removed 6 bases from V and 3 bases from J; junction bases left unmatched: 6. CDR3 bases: TGTGCCAGCAGAGCCAGACAGGGGTCTAATGAAAAACTGTTTTTT. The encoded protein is CASRARQGSNEKLFF.